This TCR beta chain comes out of a study of T-cell reconstitution after alpha-beta-depleted transplantation in children. Study-level results: A year post-transplant, T-cell counts and diversity derived mostly from newly produced T cells. Approximately two months post-transplant, alpha-beta T cells reportedly originated from several hundred expanded graft clones.

Molecular barcoding with unique molecular identifiers was used for the TCRbeta library. TCRdb used MiXCR to reprocess the PCR reads, holding one entry per CDR3 protein. The sample shows about 980,000 distinct CDR3 sequences, about 29% of them seen only once. This clonotype was seen a handful of times. As yet, its antigen is unknown. The sample here was PBMCs, mostly from graft donor cells, taken 360 days after TCRalphabeta/CD19-depleted stem cell transplant. The receptor's source is a boy in the first two years of life who had a stem cell transplant for SCID, so the T cells may come from the graft donor.

The CDR3 DNA sequence: TGTGCCAGCAGTTTAGTACGGCCAAACAATGAGCAGTTCTTC. It yields the protein CASSLVRPNNEQFF. The chain couples TRBV27 to TRBJ2-1; no firm D call. Deletions cut 2 bases from V and 5 bases from J, with 10 bases between. CDR1 is MNHEY and CDR2 is SMNVEV in the germline V gene (reference sequence). This CDR3 spans 14 amino acids.